These 10 T cell receptor beta chains originate from one sample sequenced in a study of cytomegalovirus exposure and HLA in healthy donors. PCR used 60 Vbeta primers and 13 Jbeta primers. The method was immunoSEQ multiplex PCR; TCRdb's version includes in-frame clones alone and lacks a portion of them. The repertoire holds around 150,000 clones, about 75% seen once, with over 2% in the top ten. Specimen: PBMCs. Source of these receptors: a female donor in good health and CMV-seronegative.

The chain employs TRBV6-1 and TRBJ2-7; maybe TRBD2 (5 bases). Germline V gene sequence: CDR1 MNHNS, CDR2 SASEGT. The V end was cut by 3 bases, the J end by 2 bases, with 14 bases between. This CDR3 has 15 residues. The chain's CDR3 is CASSDSLGLPYEQYF. CDR3 in DNA: TGTGCCAGCAGTGATTCACTAGGCCTCCCCTACGAGCAGTACTTC.

The chain couples TRBV9 to TRBJ2-2; perhaps TRBD2 as D (5 bases). From germline, CDR1 is SGDLS and CDR2 YYNGEE. The CDR3 is 16 amino acids. Trimming cost V 5 bases and J 0 bases, with 14 bases left between them. The CDR3 loop reads CASRPGSRPNTGELFF. CDR3 coding DNA: TGTGCCAGCAGGCCGGGGAGCCGGCCGAACACCGGGGAGCTGTTTTTT.

This chain connects TRBV7-2 to TRBJ2-7; D gene ambiguous. The CDR3 spans 15 residues. Between the trimmed V and J ends, which lost 2 bases and 4 bases, there was a span of 15 bases. CDR1 is SGHTA and CDR2 is FQGNSA in the germline V gene. The CDR3 coding sequence is TGTGCCAGCAGCTTATCCCCTCGGAGAGGATACGAGCAGTACTTC. Translation: CASSLSPRRGYEQYF. Using reference TRBV7-2 and TRBJ2-7 for the parts outside the CDR3, the full variable domain is GAGVSQSPSNKVTEKGKDVELRCDPISGHTALYWYRQSLGQGLEFLIYFQGNSAPDKSGLPSDRFSAERTGGSVSTLTIQRTQQEDSAVYLCASSLSPRRGYEQYFGPGTRLTVT.

This rearrangement joins TRBV5-1 to TRBJ1-4; D gene uncertain. The CDR3 covers 14 residues. Germline V gene sequence: CDR1 SGHRS, CDR2 YFSETQ. The ends were cut back, 4 bases at V and 7 bases at J, with 14 bases in the middle. Here the CDR3 DNA reads TGCGCCAGCAGCCGGGAGGGTTTAGGTGAAAAACTGTTTTTT. Translation: CASSREGLGEKLFF.

The CDR3 DNA is TGTGCCAGCTCGCCAAATACCAAAAACATTCAGTACTTC. Protein sequence: CASSPNTKNIQYF. This rearrangement joins TRBV18 to TRBJ2-4, with unresolved D. V shed 6 bases and J shed 2 bases, with 8 bases lying between them. From germline, CDR1 is KGHSH and CDR2 LQKENI. The CDR3 is made up of 13 amino acids.

The chain joins TRBV19 to TRBJ2-5; 8 bases are shared with TRBD2. Per germline, CDR1 LNHDA and CDR2 SQIVND (reference sequence). The CDR3 loop spans 12 amino acids. The trim removed 5 bases at V and 9 bases at J, leaving 5 bases unmatched. The CDR3 spells CASSPRGGAQYF. The CDR3 nucleotides are TGTGCCAGTAGTCCCCGGGGGGGGGCCCAGTACTTC.

The V call is TRBV11-3, the J call TRBJ2-2; 7 bases line up with TRBD2. Germline CDR1 SGHNT, CDR2 YENEEA. V shed 5 bases, J shed 3 bases, and the junction held 0 bases outside the gene matches. The CDR3 is 13 residues long. The CDR3 loop reads CASSGGDTGELFF. DNA of the CDR3: TGTGCCAGCAGCGGGGGGGACACCGGGGAGCTGTTTTTT.

V and J are TRBV7-2 and TRBJ2-7; TRBD2 matches 7 bases. The CDR3 is made up of 14 amino acids. The V gene end was trimmed by 4 bases and the J gene end by 0 bases; junction bases not matched to a gene: 3. The germline V gene encodes CDR1 SGHTA and CDR2 FQGNSA. The CDR3 protein is CASSSAGSSYEQYF. CDR3 coding DNA: TGTGCCAGCAGCTCAGCGGGGAGCTCCTACGAGCAGTACTTC.

The chain recombines TRBV30 with TRBJ1-2, with D perhaps TRBD1 (5 bases). Trimming took off 0 bases at V and 14 bases at J, with 19 bases between the two ends. Germline V lookup: CDR1 GTSNPN, CDR2 SVGIG (reference sequence). The CDR3 sequence is 13 residues long. The CDR3 DNA reads as TGTGCCTGGAGTGTACAACAGACAGACGAGAGGACCTTC. Protein product: CAWSVQQTDERTF.

The sample holds a few counts of this clone. The chain couples TRBV18 to TRBJ2-2, with TRBD2 matching over 8 bases. Germline values: CDR1 KGHSH, CDR2 LQKENI. The CDR3 runs to 15 residues. V dropped 3 bases and J dropped 1; count of bases not matched to a gene: 1. As DNA, the CDR3 is TGTGCCAGCTCACCGACTAGCGAGAACACCGGGGAGCTGTTTTTT. Translated, it gives CASSPTSENTGELFF.